This T cell receptor (beta chain) was identified during a study of blood T cell repertoires in COVID-19. Study-level background: PBMCs, B-cell-depleted T cells, or T cells were the source of the cDNA or gDNA that made up the material.

Source study methods: Estimation of nucleated cell counts relied on the amplification of reference gene primers. Libraries were prepared by immunoSEQ multiplex PCR; TCRdb keeps only in-frame clonotypes and omits some of them. Clonal size and the V and J genes are those of that table, whereas D and trimming came from the DNA. The data contain 85,000 to 100,000 clones, roughly 89% of them singletons. This CDR3 is 13 amino acids long. V was trimmed by 3 bases and J by 7 bases, leaving 15 bases between them. Per the germline V gene, CDR1 is GTSNPN and CDR2 is SVGIG (reference sequence). Specimen: peripheral blood. This chain links TRBV30 with TRBJ1-2; no definite D call. This sequence originates from a woman aged 55-75 years with COVID-19, enrolled during active disease. The CDR3 bases are TGTGCCTGGAGCGACGGGCGGGGTTCTGGCTACACCTTC. Protein product: CAWSDGRGSGYTF. Filled out from reference TRBV30 and TRBJ1-2, the complete variable domain reads SQTIHQWPATLVQPVGSPLSLECTVEGTSNPNLYWYRQAAGRGLQLLFYSVGIGQISSEVPQNLSASRPQDRQFILSSKKLLLSDSGFYLCAWSDGRGSGYTFGSGTRLTVV.